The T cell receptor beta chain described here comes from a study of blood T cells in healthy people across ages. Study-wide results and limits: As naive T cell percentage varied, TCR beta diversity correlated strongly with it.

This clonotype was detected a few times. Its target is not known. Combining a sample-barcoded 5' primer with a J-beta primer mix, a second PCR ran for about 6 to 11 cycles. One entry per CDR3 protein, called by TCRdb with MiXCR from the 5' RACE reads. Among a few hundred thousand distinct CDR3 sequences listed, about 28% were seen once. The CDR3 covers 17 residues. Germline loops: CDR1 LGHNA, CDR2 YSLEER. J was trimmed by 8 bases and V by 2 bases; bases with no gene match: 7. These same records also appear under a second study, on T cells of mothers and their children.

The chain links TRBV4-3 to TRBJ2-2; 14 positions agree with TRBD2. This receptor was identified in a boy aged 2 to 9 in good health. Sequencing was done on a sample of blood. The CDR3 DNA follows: TGCGCCAGCAGCCAAAGTGGACTAGCGGGAGGTTCGGGGGAGCTGTTTTTT. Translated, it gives CASSQSGLAGGSGELFF.